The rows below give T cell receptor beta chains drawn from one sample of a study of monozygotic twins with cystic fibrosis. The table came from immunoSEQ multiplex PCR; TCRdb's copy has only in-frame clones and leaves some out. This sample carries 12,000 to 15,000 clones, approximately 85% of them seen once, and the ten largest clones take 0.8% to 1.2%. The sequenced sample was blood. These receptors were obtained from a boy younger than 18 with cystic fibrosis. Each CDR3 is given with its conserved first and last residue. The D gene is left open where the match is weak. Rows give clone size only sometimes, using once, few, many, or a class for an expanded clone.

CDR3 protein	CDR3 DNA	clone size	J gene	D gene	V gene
CASSLGAGGGSYEQYF	TGTGCCAGCAGCTTAGGTGCGGGAGGGGGCTCCTACGAGCAGTACTTC	-	TRBJ2-7	TRBD2	TRBV7-6
CAISVEWGPNYEQYF	TGTGCCATCAGCGTAGAATGGGGGCCCAACTACGAGCAGTACTTC	-	TRBJ2-7	-	TRBV10-3
CASSLEQLAGYTF	TGTGCCAGCAGCTTGGAACAGTTAGCTGGCTACACCTTC	-	TRBJ1-2	-	TRBV5-4
CASRGGGEKLFF	TGTGCCAGCAGAGGCGGCGGGGAAAAACTGTTTTTT	-	TRBJ1-4	-	TRBV28
CASSQDQSIVRYGYTF	TGTGCCAGCAGCCAAGATCAATCCATCGTGCGTTATGGCTACACCTTC	-	TRBJ1-2	-	TRBV4-2
CASSPKAVGLAADEQYF	TGTGCCAGCAGCCCAAAGGCGGTCGGTCTAGCAGCGGACGAGCAGTACTTC	-	TRBJ2-7	-	TRBV7-6
CASSLQATGETQYF	TGTGCCAGCAGCTTACAGGCGACCGGGGAGACCCAGTACTTC	once	TRBJ2-5	-	TRBV7-9
CASSSWSRDGHTEAFF	TGTGCCAGCAGTTCTTGGTCGAGGGATGGGCACACTGAAGCTTTCTTT	-	TRBJ1-1	-	TRBV9
CASTPSRRRSRETQYF	TGTGCCAGCACCCCCAGTAGGAGGCGGTCTAGAGAGACCCAGTACTTC	-	TRBJ2-5	-	TRBV7-8
CASSLLGEVYGYTF	TGTGCCAGCAGCTTACTAGGGGAGGTCTATGGCTACACCTTC	-	TRBJ1-2	-	TRBV7-8
CASSLGPGLAAYNEQFF	TGTGCCAGCAGCTTAGGCCCGGGACTAGCGGCCTACAATGAGCAGTTCTTC	-	TRBJ2-1	TRBD2	TRBV11-1
CASSEPGALFEQYF	TGCGCCAGCAGTGAGCCGGGGGCGCTTTTCGAGCAGTACTTC	medium-sized	TRBJ2-7	-	TRBV10-2
CASATRYTSTDTQYF	TGTGCCAGTGCAACCCGCTACACTAGCACAGATACGCAGTATTTT	-	TRBJ2-3	-	TRBV19
CASSLVTSEQYF	TGTGCCAGCAGCTTAGTTACCTCCGAGCAGTACTTC	-	TRBJ2-7	-	TRBV7-2
CASRPGPSVEQYF	TGTGCCAGCAGACCGGGACCAAGTGTAGAGCAGTACTTC	-	TRBJ2-7	-	TRBV11-2
CASSLSRGPFHGYTF	TGTGCCAGCAGTTTAAGCAGGGGGCCTTTCCATGGCTACACCTTC	-	TRBJ1-2	TRBD1	TRBV28
CASSPVLAGGFDEQFF	TGCGCCAGCAGCCCGGTTTTAGCCGGGGGGTTCGATGAGCAGTTCTTC	-	TRBJ2-1	TRBD2	TRBV5-1